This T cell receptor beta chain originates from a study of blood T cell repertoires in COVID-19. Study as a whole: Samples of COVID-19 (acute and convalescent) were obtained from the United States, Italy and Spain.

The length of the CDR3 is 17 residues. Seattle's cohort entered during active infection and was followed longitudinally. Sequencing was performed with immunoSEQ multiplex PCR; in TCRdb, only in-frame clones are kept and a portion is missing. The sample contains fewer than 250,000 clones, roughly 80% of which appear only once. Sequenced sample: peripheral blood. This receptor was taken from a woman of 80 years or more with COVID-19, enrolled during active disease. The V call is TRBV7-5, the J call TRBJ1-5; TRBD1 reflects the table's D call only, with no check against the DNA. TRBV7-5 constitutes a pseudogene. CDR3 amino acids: CVRSFKDREGGNQPQHF. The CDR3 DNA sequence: TGTGTCAGAAGCTTTAAGGACAGGGAAGGAGGTAATCAGCCCCAGCATTTT.